What follows are 26 T cell receptor beta chains derived from one specimen sequenced in a study of memory CD8 T cells in hepatitis C reinfection. Sequencing used immunoSEQ multiplex PCR; TCRdb keeps in-frame clones, though not all of them. The sample has some 50,000 clones; nearly 90% are singletons. Time point indicated: late/post reinfection, 12 to 24 weeks after detection. TCR sequencing was done directly ex vivo on sorted cells, without expansion in vitro. The specimen was naive CD8+ T cells sorted from blood. All receptors derive from a man between 18 and 35 years old with hepatitis C virus infection.

This rearrangement joins TRBV5-6 to TRBJ2-5; 7 bases match TRBD1. Near its end, the DNA agrees better with TRBJ2-7, so the J call may be wrong. This CDR3 is built from 15 residues. Per germline, CDR1 SGHDT and CDR2 YYEEEE. The CDR3 reads CASSLAGQAYDEQYF. CDR3 DNA: TGTGCCAGCAGCTTGGCCGGACAGGCCTATGACGAGCAGTACTTC.

The chain recombines TRBV11-2 with TRBJ1-1; tentative D call: TRBD1 (5 bases). This CDR3 has 15 amino acids. Germline V lookup: CDR1 SGHAT, CDR2 FQNNGV. The V end was cut by 2 bases, the J end by 0 bases, with 10 bases between. In DNA, the CDR3 is TGTGCCAGCAGCTTATACCGGGGGATGAACACTGAAGCTTTCTTT. Its protein product is CASSLYRGMNTEAFF.

This clone was seen just once. The sample has other DNA sequences that encode this CDR3 too. This chain uses TRBV28 with TRBJ1-5; 7 bases match TRBD1. V lost 9 bases, J lost 0 bases, and 5 bases stayed unmatched. Germline V gene lookup returns CDR1 MDHEN and CDR2 SYDVKM. The CDR3 has 14 residues. CDR3 loop: CASRTGYSNQPQHF. The CDR3 DNA reads as TGTGCCAGTAGGACAGGCTATAGCAATCAGCCCCAGCATTTT.

This clone showed up just a few times. The rearrangement uses TRBV5-4 and TRBJ1-6, with D possibly TRBD1 on 6 matching bases. Trimming pared 9 bases from V and 7 bases from J, leaving 8 bases between. The germline gives CDR1 SGHNT, CDR2 YYREEE (reference sequence). There are 11 residues in the CDR3. CDR3 amino acids: CATGENSPLHF. The CDR3 DNA reads TGTGCCACAGGGGAGAATTCACCCCTCCACTTT.

The chain carries TRBV9 and TRBJ2-1, with TRBD2 identical over 16 bases. V shed 4 bases, J shed 5 bases, and the junction held 9 bases outside the gene matches. This CDR3 has 18 residues. Germline loops: CDR1 SGDLS, CDR2 YYNGEE. In DNA, the CDR3 is TGTGCCAGCAGCTTAGAGGGACTAGCGGGGGGGCAAGACAATGAGCAGTTCTTC. This gives the protein CASSLEGLAGGQDNEQFF.

The chain joins TRBV7-2 to TRBJ2-5; 8 bases agree with TRBD1. In germline, CDR1 is SGHTA, CDR2 FQGNSA. Trimming took 3 bases from V and 2 from J; bases not matched to a gene: 8. This CDR3 is built from 16 residues. This CDR3 is CASSFRPTGEQETQYF. CDR3 DNA: TGTGCCAGCAGCTTCCGCCCGACAGGGGAGCAAGAGACCCAGTACTTC.

The rearrangement joins TRBV11-3 to TRBJ2-1; 9 bases fit TRBD2. V shed 5 bases, J shed 4 bases, and the junction held 12 bases outside the gene matches. From germline, CDR1 is SGHNT and CDR2 YENEEA. This CDR3 is built from 17 residues. CDR3 sequence reads: CASSLQPTSGRYNEQFF. The CDR3 DNA reads TGTGCCAGCAGCCTCCAGCCGACTAGCGGAAGATACAATGAGCAGTTCTTC.

The CDR3 DNA reads as TGTGCCAGCAGTTCGGGGACCACAGGGTTCTTTGGCTACACCTTC. Translating gives CASSSGTTGFFGYTF. The genes are TRBV27 and TRBJ1-2; TRBD1 is a possible D gene (6 bases). V was cut by 4 bases and J by 7 bases, with 19 bases left in between. The germline gives CDR1 MNHEY, CDR2 SMNVEV (reference sequence). CDR3 size: 15 residues.

The chain uses TRBV4-1 and TRBJ2-7; 8 bases line up with TRBD1. This CDR3 is 14 amino acids long. The V and J ends lost 4 bases and 2 bases, in that order; junction bases with no gene match: 4. Germline-derived CDR1 and CDR2 are MGHRA and YSYEKL. In DNA, the CDR3 is TGCGCCAGCAGCCCAGAGGACAGGGCCTACGAGCAGTACTTC. Translated: CASSPEDRAYEQYF.

The gene calls are TRBV6-6 and TRBJ1-1; D remains unclear. This CDR3 has 15 amino acids. Germline V gene sequence: CDR1 MNHNY, CDR2 SVGAGI (reference sequence). The V gene lost 2 bases and the J gene lost 4 bases, with 14 bases spanning the gap. The CDR3 here is CASSYAGTVSTEAFF. In DNA, the CDR3 is TGTGCCAGCAGTTACGCGGGAACGGTCAGCACTGAAGCTTTCTTT.

V and J are TRBV9 and TRBJ2-7, with 7 bases matching TRBD1. The germline V gene has CDR1 SGDLS and CDR2 YYNGEE. V shed 2 bases and J 3 bases; nucleotides not matched to a gene: 11. This CDR3 contains 16 residues. In DNA form, the CDR3 reads TGTGCCAGCAGCGTCGGACCGGGACAGATAAACTACGAGCAGTACTTC. Translated: CASSVGPGQINYEQYF.

This chain connects TRBV19 to TRBJ2-3; D perhaps matches TRBD2 (7 bases). The germline V gene has CDR1 LNHDA and CDR2 SQIVND (reference sequence). V lost 5 bases, J lost 6 bases, and 27 bases lay in between. The CDR3 is made up of 18 amino acids. CDR3 in amino acids: CASSPPPAGAAVYDTQYF. As DNA, the CDR3 is TGTGCCAGTAGTCCCCCCCCCGCGGGGGCGGCGGTGTATGATACGCAGTATTTT. The whole variable domain, remainder taken from reference TRBV19 and TRBJ2-3, is DGGITQSPKYLFRKEGQNVTLSCEQNLNHDAMYWYRQDPGQGLRLIYYSQIVNDFQKGDIAEGYSVSREKKESFPLTVTSAQKNPTAFYLCASSPPPAGAAVYDTQYFGPGTRLTVL.

The V call is TRBV10-2, the J call TRBJ1-2, with D perhaps TRBD1 (5 bases). CDR1 and CDR2 (germline): WSHSY, SAAADI. The CDR3 contains 12 residues. V lost 2 bases, J lost 7 bases, and 8 bases lay in between. The CDR3 sequence is CASSERGLGYTF. CDR3 sequence (DNA): TGCGCCAGCAGTGAGCGGGGACTTGGCTACACCTTC.

V and J are TRBV28 and TRBJ1-5; D is uncertain. The V gene lost 3 bases and the J gene lost 6 bases, with 18 bases spanning the gap. This CDR3 contains 16 residues. Per germline, CDR1 MDHEN and CDR2 SYDVKM. CDR3 in DNA: TGTGCCAGCAGTTTCATCCAGGCCGGAGGGAGTCAGCCCCAGCATTTT. Translated: CASSFIQAGGSQPQHF.

The V call is TRBV6-6, the J call TRBJ2-7; the D gene is possibly TRBD1 (7 bases). This CDR3 spans 13 amino acids. The V end was cut by 6 bases, the J end by 3 bases, with 12 bases between. Per the germline V gene, CDR1 is MNHNY and CDR2 is SVGAGI (reference sequence). CDR3 residues: CASREGQSYEQYF. The CDR3, as DNA: TGTGCCAGCAGGGAGGGACAGAGCTACGAGCAGTACTTC.

This clone was seen once. V is TRBV5-8 and J is TRBJ2-3; 11 positions match TRBD2. This CDR3 is built from 17 residues. CDR1 and CDR2 (germline): SGHTS, YDEGEE. V lost 0 bases to trimming and J lost 1 base; unmatched junction nucleotides: 4. The CDR3 reads CASSLGLAGSGTDTQYF. CDR3 DNA sequence: TGTGCCAGCAGCTTGGGACTAGCGGGAAGTGGCACAGATACGCAGTATTTT. Using reference TRBV5-8 and TRBJ2-3 for the parts outside the CDR3, the full variable domain is EAGVTQSPTHLIKTRGQQATLRCSPISGHTSVYWYQQALGLGLQFLLWYDEGEERNRGNFPPRFSGRQFPNYSSELNVNALELEDSALYLCASSLGLAGSGTDTQYFGPGTRLTVL.

This clone was seen only once. V gene TRBV9 combines with J gene TRBJ2-7, with 9 bases lining up with TRBD2. CDR1 is SGDLS and CDR2 is YYNGEE in the germline V gene. The length of the CDR3 is 16 residues. V trimming: 0 bases; J trimming: 4 bases; junction bases outside the gene matches: 8. CDR3 nucleotides: TGTGCCAGCAGCGTAGCTCGGGTAGCGGGGGAATACGAGCAGTACGTC. Its translation: CASSVARVAGEYEQYV.

This clone has only a few counts. The V call is TRBV2, the J call TRBJ1-1; TRBD1 might be the D (5 bases). The CDR3 spans 16 residues. Trimming pared 7 bases from V and 0 bases from J, leaving 18 bases between. The germline gives CDR1 SNHLY, CDR2 FYNNEI. CDR3 protein: CASNTEKQAMNTEAFF. CDR3 in DNA: TGTGCCAGCAATACCGAGAAACAGGCCATGAACACTGAAGCTTTCTTT. Filled out from reference TRBV2 and TRBJ1-1, the complete variable domain reads EPEVTQTPSHQVTQMGQEVILRCVPISNHLYFYWYRQILGQKVEFLVSFYNNEISEKSEIFDDQFSVERPDGSNFTLKIRSTKLEDSAMYFCASNTEKQAMNTEAFFGQGTRLTVV.

The rearrangement uses TRBV4-1 and TRBJ1-1, with TRBD1 as a possible D gene (6 bases). The CDR3 spans 15 residues. Trimming removed 0 bases at V and 4 bases at J, with 12 bases between. Germline CDR1 and CDR2: MGHRA and YSYEKL. CDR3 sequence reads: CASSQDWGQATEAFF. CDR3 DNA sequence: TGCGCCAGCAGCCAAGATTGGGGGCAGGCCACTGAAGCTTTCTTT.

The chain carries TRBV6-6 and TRBJ2-5; possible D gene TRBD1, 5 bases. CDR1 and CDR2 from the germline V gene are MNHNY and SVGAGI (reference sequence). V was clipped by 7 bases and J by 1 base, with 10 bases between them. This CDR3 has 13 residues. In nucleotides, the CDR3 is TGTGCCAGCACCCGGACATTCCAAGAGACCCAGTACTTC. Translation: CASTRTFQETQYF.

This chain uses TRBV4-1 with TRBJ2-3; TRBD1 is a possible D gene (6 bases). The germline V gene encodes CDR1 MGHRA and CDR2 YSYEKL. Trimming took 3 bases from V and 1 from J, leaving 20 bases between them. The CDR3 contains 18 residues. The CDR3, as DNA: TGCGCCAGCAGCCAGCACGACTCAGGGGTTCTCGGCACAGATACGCAGTATTTT. Its protein is CASSQHDSGVLGTDTQYF.

The CDR3 nucleotides read TGTGCCAGCAGCCTGGGACTAGCGGGGGACAATGAGCAGTTCTTC. It yields the protein CASSLGLAGDNEQFF. The chain recombines TRBV5-4 with TRBJ2-1, with TRBD2 identical over 14 bases. The CDR3 consists of 15 residues. Germline CDR1 is SGHNT and CDR2 is YYREEE (reference sequence). The V gene end was trimmed by 4 bases and the J gene end by 5 bases; junction bases not matched to a gene: 2.

The chain uses TRBV6-1 and TRBJ1-1; tentatively, D is TRBD1 (5 bases). CDR1 MNHNS and CDR2 SASEGT come from the germline V gene. Trimming cost V 6 bases and J 1 base, with 12 bases left between them. There are 14 residues in the CDR3. Here the CDR3 reads CASSDWGPNTEAFF. CDR3 in DNA: TGTGCCAGCAGCGACTGGGGCCCGAACACTGAAGCTTTCTTT.

The V gene is TRBV7-2, the J gene TRBJ2-7; maybe TRBD1 (6 bases). There are 14 residues in the CDR3. CDR1 SGHTA and CDR2 FQGNSA come from the germline V gene. Between the trimmed V and J ends, which lost 0 bases and 7 bases, there was a span of 13 bases. The DNA of the CDR3 is TGTGCCAGCAGCTTAGCTGAAGGGCAGGGGGAGCAGTACGTC. Translation: CASSLAEGQGEQYV.

This chain links TRBV2 with TRBJ2-1; D ambiguous. The CDR3 contains 10 residues. Trimming took off 7 bases at V and 7 bases at J, with 5 bases between the two ends. The germline gives CDR1 SNHLY, CDR2 FYNNEI. CDR3 bases: TGTGCCAGCACGTATAATGAGCAGTTCTTC. Translating it yields CASTYNEQFF.

This sequence joins TRBV5-4 and TRBJ2-3; 11 bases match TRBD2. Germline V CDR1 and CDR2: SGHNT, YYREEE (reference sequence). The CDR3 covers 15 residues. V was clipped by 7 bases and J by 0 bases; unmatched bases: 4. DNA for the CDR3: TGTGCCAGCTCTAGCGGGGGGCCCAGCACAGATACGCAGTATTTT. Its protein is CASSSGGPSTDTQYF.